These 26 T cell receptor beta chains were all obtained from the same sample, sequenced in a study of T-cell reconstitution after alpha-beta-depleted transplantation in children. Unique molecular identifiers tagged the TCRbeta library. TCRdb passed the PCR reads through MiXCR, listing each CDR3 protein once. The sample consists of about a million distinct CDR3 sequences, roughly 29% of them appearing once. The sequencing here drew on PBMCs, mostly from graft donor cells, taken 360 days after TCRalphabeta/CD19-depleted stem cell transplant. These receptors were taken from a boy younger than two who had a stem cell transplant for SCID, so the T cells may come from the graft donor.

This clonotype was observed a handful of times. The V gene is TRBV27, the J gene TRBJ2-7; the D gene is possibly TRBD1 (6 bases). Looked up from germline, CDR1 is MNHEY and CDR2 is SMNVEV (reference sequence). Between the trimmed V and J ends, which lost 3 bases and 5 bases, there was a span of 11 bases. The CDR3 is 13 residues long. The CDR3 sequence: CASSFNRVNEQYF. Here the CDR3 DNA reads TGTGCCAGCAGTTTTAACAGGGTTAACGAGCAGTACTTC.

V gene TRBV12-3 or TRBV12-4 combines with J gene TRBJ2-2; D gene uncertain. V gave up 8 bases and J gave up 2 bases, with 9 bases separating them. CDR3 length: 13 residues. CDR3 protein: CASERHNTGELFF. CDR3 nucleotides: TGTGCCAGCGAGAGGCACAACACCGGGGAGCTGTTTTTT.

This clonotype appeared many times. One end of the junction does not line up with germline, which may come from a read error. This chain joins TRBV12-3 or TRBV12-4 and TRBJ2-2; 7 nucleotides agree with TRBD2. The CDR3 is 15 residues long. The CDR3 nucleotides read TGCGCCAGCAGTCCTCGCGGGGGGAACACCGGGGAGCTGTTTTTT. As protein: CASSPRGGNTGELFF.

This clonotype appeared a few times. This chain links TRBV7-8 with TRBJ2-1, with TRBD1 matching over 9 bases. Germline V gene lookup returns CDR1 SGHVS and CDR2 FQNEAQ. V lost 5 bases to trimming and J lost 3 bases; unmatched junction nucleotides: 8. The CDR3 totals 16 residues. CDR3 region: CASSRQRTGDYNEQFF. CDR3 nucleotides: TGTGCCAGCAGCCGACAGAGGACAGGGGACTACAATGAGCAGTTCTTC.

This clonotype has a handful of counts. The rearrangement uses TRBV6-4 and TRBJ2-1; 7 bases are a match to TRBD1. This CDR3 spans 15 amino acids. J lost 2 bases, V lost 5 bases, and 6 bases had no gene match. The germline CDR1 and CDR2 sequences are MRHNA and SNTAGT. This CDR3 is CASSPETGTYNEQFF. CDR3 DNA sequence: TGTGCCAGCAGTCCTGAGACAGGGACCTACAATGAGCAGTTCTTC.

The sample holds a few counts of this clonotype. This chain joins TRBV5-5 and TRBJ2-1, with TRBD1 matching over 9 bases. Germline values: CDR1 SGHKS, CDR2 YYEKEE (reference sequence). CDR3 length: 15 residues. Unmatched junction bases numbered 5, after V lost 0 bases and J lost 7 bases. CDR3 protein: CASSLGTGALNEQFF. For the CDR3, the DNA is TGTGCCAGCAGCTTGGGGACAGGGGCCCTTAATGAGCAGTTCTTC.

The J gene is TRBJ1-5, the V gene TRBV4-1; tentatively, D is TRBD1 (5 bases). This CDR3 region has 16 residues. CDR1 is MGHRA and CDR2 is YSYEKL in the germline V gene. The V end lost 0 bases, the J end lost 0 bases, and 9 bases lay between the germline ends. CDR3 region: CASSQEIQVSNQPQHF. The CDR3 DNA reads TGCGCCAGCAGCCAAGAAATACAGGTTAGCAATCAGCCCCAGCATTTT.

The table lists this clonotype with a few counts. V usage is TRBV4-3 and J usage is TRBJ2-5; 8 positions agree with TRBD2. Unmatched junction bases numbered 10, after V lost 2 bases and J lost 5 bases. The CDR3 totals 16 residues. Germline V lookup: CDR1 LGHNA, CDR2 YSLEER. The CDR3 sequence: CASSQYPGLGGETQYF. CDR3 sequence (DNA): TGCGCCAGCAGCCAATATCCGGGACTAGGGGGGGAGACCCAGTACTTC.

CDR3 sequence (DNA): TGTGCCAGCTCCATCGTTTACAATGAGCAGTTCTTC. As protein: CASSIVYNEQFF. This rearrangement joins TRBV18 to TRBJ2-1; D is unresolved. This CDR3 region has 12 residues. CDR1 KGHSH and CDR2 LQKENI come from the germline V gene. Trimming took 6 bases from V and 4 from J, leaving 7 bases between them.

Regarding this clonotype: One end of the junction fails to match germline, which may point to a read error. V and J are TRBV10-3 and TRBJ2-2; a weak D match, TRBD2 (6 bases). The CDR3 is made up of 18 amino acids. The germline CDR1 and CDR2 sequences are ENHRY and SYGVKD. CDR3: CAFSEKSRGGFVAGELFF. The CDR3 region has the DNA TGTGCCTTCAGTGAGAAGTCCCGTGGAGGGTTCGTCGCCGGGGAGCTGTTTTTT.

J is TRBJ2-3 and V is TRBV4-3, with 8 bases matching TRBD1. The J segment lost 0 bases and the V segment lost 1 base, leaving 3 bases of the junction unmatched. The CDR3 contains 16 residues. Germline loops: CDR1 LGHNA, CDR2 YSLEER. CDR3 sequence (DNA): TGCGCCAGCAGCCAAGTAGACAGGGGAAGCACAGATACGCAGTATTTT. Translation: CASSQVDRGSTDTQYF.

This clonotype was counted a few times. V is TRBV5-1 and J is TRBJ2-2; 7 nucleotides match TRBD1. The CDR3 length is 17 residues. Per the germline V gene, CDR1 is SGHRS and CDR2 is YFSETQ. V lost 1 base and J lost 0; bases outside the gene matches: 6. CDR3 coding DNA: TGCGCCAGCAGCTTGCCGACCGGGACAGCGAACACCGGGGAGCTGTTTTTT. Protein: CASSLPTGTANTGELFF.

The chain uses TRBV19 and TRBJ2-5, with TRBD1 as a possible D gene (5 bases). The length of the CDR3 is 15 residues. CDR1 is LNHDA, CDR2 SQIVND, per germline (reference sequence). Trimming pared 5 bases from V and 1 base from J, leaving 14 bases between. The CDR3, as DNA: TGTGCCAGTAGTCAGGGTAGGGCGCGCCAAGAGACCCAGTACTTC. It encodes CASSQGRARQETQYF.

This clonotype occurred a few times. The chain has TRBV12-3 or TRBV12-4 and TRBJ2-7, with D possibly TRBD1 on 5 matching bases. V lost 5 bases and J lost 3, with 14 bases in between. CDR3 length: 14 amino acids. DNA of the CDR3: TGTGCCAGCAGTCCCACCTCAGGGTACTACGAGCAGTACTTC. Its translation is CASSPTSGYYEQYF.

The gene calls are TRBV7-2 and TRBJ1-5; 8 bases align to TRBD1. In germline, CDR1 is SGHTA, CDR2 FQGNSA. This CDR3 is built from 14 residues. J lost 7 bases, V lost 4 bases, and 6 bases had no gene match. The CDR3, as DNA: TGTGCCAGCAGCTCCCCAGGGGGCGGACAGCCCCAGCATTTT. This sequence encodes CASSSPGGGQPQHF.

The V gene is TRBV28, the J gene TRBJ2-5, with D perhaps matching TRBD1 (6 bases). Germline lookup yields CDR1 MDHEN and CDR2 SYDVKM. With 3 bases removed from V and 5 bases from J, the gap between germline ends came to 19 bases. This CDR3 spans 16 amino acids. DNA for the CDR3: TGTGCCAGCAGTTTTTGGTTGGTCAGGGGACGCGAGACCCAGTACTTC. Encoded protein: CASSFWLVRGRETQYF.

The chain uses TRBV12-3 or TRBV12-4 and TRBJ2-1; 12 positions agree with TRBD2. After removal of 5 bases from V and 1 base from J, the junction contained 15 bases not matched to a gene. The CDR3 consists of 20 residues. The CDR3 protein is CASSPRTSGALPISYNEQFF. The CDR3 DNA reads as TGTGCCAGCAGTCCCAGGACTAGCGGGGCCCTACCGATTTCCTACAATGAGCAGTTCTTC.

The rearrangement uses TRBV5-6 and TRBJ2-1, with D possibly matching TRBD2 (6 bases). The CDR3 totals 14 residues. The germline V gene has CDR1 SGHDT and CDR2 YYEEEE. With 8 bases removed from V and 0 bases from J, the gap between germline ends came to 12 bases. CDR3 residues: CASAGTGSYNEQFF. For the CDR3, the DNA is TGTGCCAGTGCCGGGACTGGCTCCTACAATGAGCAGTTCTTC.

J is TRBJ1-1 and V is TRBV20-1, with 8 bases that match TRBD1. The CDR3 is made up of 13 amino acids. The V segment lost 5 bases and the J segment 1 base; nucleotides outside the gene matches: 3. The germline V gene encodes CDR1 DFQATT and CDR2 SNEGSKA (reference sequence). Written as DNA, the CDR3 is TGCAGTGCTGGACAGGGAAGGAACACTGAAGCTTTCTTT. It encodes CSAGQGRNTEAFF.

V usage is TRBV12-3 or TRBV12-4 and J usage is TRBJ2-3; 9 bases fit TRBD2. CDR3 size: 16 residues. Losses at the gene ends were 6 bases for V and 6 bases for J; bases not matched to a gene: 13. The CDR3 bases are TGTGCCAGCAGCCCCAGCGGGGGGCCCAGGAGGGATACGCAGTATTTT. Its translation: CASSPSGGPRRDTQYF.

The V gene is TRBV12-3 or TRBV12-4, the J gene TRBJ2-1, with 8 bases matching TRBD1. CDR3 length: 16 residues. After removal of 6 bases from V and 7 bases from J, the junction contained 14 bases not matched to a gene. The CDR3 region is CASRMGQAETRNEQFF. CDR3 coding DNA: TGTGCCAGCAGGATGGGACAGGCCGAGACTCGTAATGAGCAGTTCTTC.

The V gene is TRBV20-1, the J gene TRBJ1-1; 9 bases align to TRBD1. J was trimmed by 4 bases and V by 3 bases; bases with no gene match: 9. Per germline, CDR1 DFQATT and CDR2 SNEGSKA (reference sequence). CDR3 size: 15 residues. The chain's CDR3 is CSASLGDRVGTEAFF. In DNA, the CDR3 is TGCAGTGCTAGCCTAGGGGACAGGGTTGGCACTGAAGCTTTCTTT.

The chain has TRBV5-1 and TRBJ2-4; 9 nucleotides match TRBD1. The germline gives CDR1 SGHRS, CDR2 YFSETQ. This CDR3 region has 13 residues. The junction had 12 bases not matched to a gene; V was cut back by 4 bases and J by 16 bases. The CDR3 DNA sequence: TGCGCCAGCAGCATGATCGGACAGGGGCCCCTCTACTTC. Encoded protein: CASSMIGQGPLYF.

The table lists this clonotype with many counts. The chain is built from TRBV3-1 and TRBJ1-3; possible D gene TRBD1, 6 bases. V was shortened by 0 bases and J by 8 bases, with 11 bases between the two germline ends. Germline V lookup: CDR1 LGHDT, CDR2 YNNKEL (reference sequence). This CDR3 is built from 14 residues. The CDR3 nucleotides read TGTGCCAGCAGCCAAGATCAACAGGGCCACACCATATATTTT. Amino acid sequence: CASSQDQQGHTIYF.

This chain joins TRBV15 and TRBJ1-5, with 9 bases fitting TRBD1. The V gene's germline CDR1 is LNHNV and CDR2 YYDKDF (reference sequence). With V trimmed by 1 base and J by 5 bases, 9 bases remained unmatched. The CDR3 has 17 residues. CDR3 amino acids: CATSRAGGRQGDQPQHF. The CDR3 DNA reads TGTGCCACCAGCAGAGCAGGGGGGCGACAGGGGGATCAGCCCCAGCATTTT.

This clonotype was seen only a few times. The chain is built from TRBV11-2 and TRBJ2-5; D is unclear. The CDR3 length is 15 residues. With 8 bases removed from V and 2 bases from J, the gap between germline ends came to 18 bases. Germline V CDR1 and CDR2: SGHAT, FQNNGV. CDR3 DNA sequence: TGTGCCAGCGGCTACGACCGGGCCCGACAAGAGACCCAGTACTTC. It codes for CASGYDRARQETQYF.